The 28 T cell receptor beta chains below were found in one sample sequenced in a study of CD8+ T cells in alopecia areata. Sequencing templates came from extracted RNA that was reverse transcribed into cDNA. Produced via immunoSEQ multiplex PCR; TCRdb's table is partial and in-frame only. The sample contains under 150,000 clones, 47% of which appear only once. The sequencing sample was made of NKG2D-low CD8+ T cells sorted from blood. The receptors derive from a human donor with alopecia areata.

In nucleotides, the CDR3 is TGTGCTTCGCAGGGGGACAGGGGCCATGAGCAGTTCTTC. Translating gives CASQGDRGHEQFF. The V call is TRBV27, the J call TRBJ2-1; 10 nucleotides agree with TRBD1. The CDR3 totals 13 residues. Per the germline V gene, CDR1 is MNHEY and CDR2 is SMNVEV (reference sequence).

V usage is TRBV5-6 and J usage is TRBJ2-1; D not certain. The germline CDR1 and CDR2 sequences are SGHDT and YYEEEE. Between the trimmed V and J ends, which lost 1 base and 7 bases, there was a span of 6 bases. There are 12 residues in the CDR3. CDR3 bases: TGTGCCAGCAGCTTGAGCCTTAATGAGCAGTTCTTC. This gives the protein CASSLSLNEQFF.

The chain carries TRBV29-1 and TRBJ2-1, with 9 bases that match TRBD1. The junction had 10 bases not matched to a gene; V was cut back by 6 bases and J by 7 bases. The CDR3 sequence is 14 residues long. Per the germline V gene, CDR1 is SQVTM and CDR2 is ANQGSEA. DNA of the CDR3: TGCAGCGTGCCCGGGACAGGGTCTTCGAATGAGCAGTTCTTC. It codes for CSVPGTGSSNEQFF.

This clone was detected only a few times. V gene TRBV14 combines with J gene TRBJ2-1; D gene uncertain. V was clipped by 4 bases and J by 7 bases, with 8 bases between them. The CDR3 loop spans 12 amino acids. Germline V gene lookup returns CDR1 SGHDN and CDR2 FVKESK. The CDR3 loop is CASSPAWNEQFF. The CDR3, as DNA: TGTGCCAGCAGCCCGGCCTGGAATGAGCAGTTCTTC.

The chain uses TRBV29-1 and TRBJ2-3; TRBD1 might be the D (6 bases). V gave up 8 bases and J gave up 2 bases, with 17 bases separating them. In germline, CDR1 is SQVTM, CDR2 ANQGSEA. The CDR3 covers 14 residues. DNA for the CDR3: TGCAGCTCCTCGGGACACATCTCCACAGATACGCAGTATTTT. Translation: CSSSGHISTDTQYF.

This clone was seen more than once but under ten times. The chain carries TRBV19 and TRBJ2-7; 10 nucleotides agree with TRBD1. V lost 4 bases to trimming and J lost 6 bases; unmatched junction nucleotides: 9. Looked up from germline, CDR1 is LNHDA and CDR2 is SQIVND (reference sequence). The CDR3 contains 15 residues. In DNA, the CDR3 is TGTGCCAGTAGTACCGAGACAGGGGGCAGAGGCGAGCAGTACTTC. Protein: CASSTETGGRGEQYF.

The V gene is TRBV14, the J gene TRBJ2-7; D might be TRBD2 (6 bases). V lost 0 bases, J lost 6 bases, and 12 bases lay in between. The CDR3 sequence is 14 residues long. CDR1 SGHDN and CDR2 FVKESK come from the germline V gene. The DNA of the CDR3 is TGTGCCAGCAGCCAAGACCCACTGGGGGGCGAGCAGTACTTC. This codes for CASSQDPLGGEQYF.

This rearrangement joins TRBV5-4 to TRBJ2-7; 9 positions agree with TRBD1. There are 15 residues in the CDR3. Germline lookup yields CDR1 SGHNT and CDR2 YYREEE (reference sequence). The V and J ends lost 0 bases and 4 bases, in that order; junction bases with no gene match: 5. This CDR3 is CASSLAGTGMYEQYF. The DNA of the CDR3 is TGTGCCAGCAGCTTGGCAGGGACAGGGATGTACGAGCAGTACTTC.

This clone was detected only a few times. The V gene is TRBV27, the J gene TRBJ2-7; D unresolved. The CDR3 loop spans 12 amino acids. CDR1 is MNHEY, CDR2 SMNVEV, per germline (reference sequence). Trimming left V 5 bases short and J 7 bases short, with 12 bases between. CDR3: CASSRLGREQYF. In DNA form, the CDR3 reads TGTGCCAGCAGTCGACTTGGCCGGGAGCAGTACTTC.

The rearrangement uses TRBV30 and TRBJ2-7; the D call may be TRBD1 or TRBD2 (5 bases each). Germline V gene lookup returns CDR1 GTSNPN and CDR2 SVGIG (reference sequence). Trimming stripped 4 bases from V and 6 bases from J, with 16 bases between. CDR3 size: 13 residues. CDR3 coding DNA: TGTGCCTGGATGGAGGAGGACACCTTCGAGCAGTACTTC. It codes for CAWMEEDTFEQYF.

The table lists this clone with a few counts. The V call is TRBV29-1, the J call TRBJ1-2; D possibly corresponds to TRBD1 (6 bases). Between the trimmed V and J ends, which lost 7 bases and 5 bases, there was a span of 17 bases. Germline loops: CDR1 SQVTM, CDR2 ANQGSEA. This CDR3 is 13 amino acids long. This CDR3 is CSEEGGMGYGYTF. The CDR3 coding sequence is TGCAGCGAGGAAGGGGGAATGGGGTATGGCTACACCTTC.

This clone was found a few times. The V and J genes are TRBV19 and TRBJ2-1; the D gene could be TRBD1 or TRBD2 (5 bases each). Germline CDR1 reads LNHDA; CDR2 reads SQIVND (reference sequence). The CDR3 covers 11 residues. Trimming shortened V by 6 bases and J by 8 bases, and 8 bases separated the two germline ends. The DNA for the CDR3 is TGTGCCAGTAGGCTGGGGGATGAGCAGTTCTTC. Translation: CASRLGDEQFF.

This rearrangement joins TRBV29-1 to TRBJ2-1, with a possible D match to TRBD1 (5 bases). CDR1 and CDR2 (germline): SQVTM, ANQGSEA. V gave up 3 bases and J gave up 4 bases, with 10 bases separating them. CDR3 length: 13 amino acids. The CDR3 DNA reads TGCAGCGTTGAGGGCAGGGCGTACAATGAGCAGTTCTTC. It yields the protein CSVEGRAYNEQFF.

The table lists this clone with a few counts. CDR3 coding DNA: TGTGCCAGCAGCTTAATCGGACTAGCGGACTCCTACGAGCAGTACTTC. Its translation is CASSLIGLADSYEQYF. The V gene is TRBV7-9, the J gene TRBJ2-7; 10 positions agree with TRBD2. V lost 2 bases to trimming and J lost 0 bases; unmatched junction nucleotides: 4. The CDR3 runs to 16 residues. Germline V CDR1 and CDR2: SEHNR, FQNEAQ (reference sequence).

The rearrangement uses TRBV5-1 and TRBJ2-7; a possible D gene is TRBD2 (5 bases). The CDR3 contains 11 residues. V was cut by 2 bases and J by 5 bases, with 5 bases left in between. Germline V CDR1 and CDR2: SGHRS, YFSETQ. The CDR3 loop is CASSFGNEQYF. For the CDR3, the DNA is TGCGCCAGCAGCTTCGGGAACGAGCAGTACTTC. Drawing the rest from reference TRBV5-1 and TRBJ2-7, the complete variable domain is KAGVTQTPRYLIKTRGQQVTLSCSPISGHRSVSWYQQTPGQGLQFLFEYFSETQRNKGNFPGRFSGRQFSNSRSEMNVSTLELGDSALYLCASSFGNEQYFGPGTRLTVT.

In its sample, this clone was seen once. The V and J genes are TRBV5-1 and TRBJ1-6, with D possibly being TRBD1 (6 bases). Trimming took off 5 bases at V and 10 bases at J, with 13 bases between the two ends. Germline V gene data show CDR1 as SGHRS and CDR2 as YFSETQ. The length of the CDR3 is 13 residues. CDR3 bases: TGCGCCAGCAGTTCCACAGGGTCATCACCCCTCCACTTT. Its protein product is CASSSTGSSPLHF.

This clone was picked up one time. The chain uses TRBV30 and TRBJ1-2; D gene ambiguous. Trimming took 1 base from V and 8 from J, leaving 17 bases between them. Looked up from germline, CDR1 is GTSNPN and CDR2 is SVGIG (reference sequence). This CDR3 contains 14 residues. CDR3 loop: CAWSGTYEGGGYTF. CDR3 nucleotides: TGTGCCTGGAGTGGGACCTACGAGGGAGGCGGCTACACCTTC.

This clone was counted only a few times. The chain has TRBV28 and TRBJ2-3; D uncertain. The CDR3 consists of 14 residues. Trimming took off 9 bases at V and 2 bases at J, with 15 bases between the two ends. The germline V gene encodes CDR1 MDHEN and CDR2 SYDVKM. Written as DNA, the CDR3 is TGTGCCAGTAAATTTGGACGAGTCACAGATACGCAGTATTTT. Its protein product is CASKFGRVTDTQYF.

The chain's CDR3 is CSVVQNTEAFF. The CDR3 DNA reads as TGCAGCGTTGTTCAGAACACTGAAGCTTTCTTT. The V gene is TRBV29-1, the J gene TRBJ1-1; D is ambiguous. The germline V gene encodes CDR1 SQVTM and CDR2 ANQGSEA. V dropped 4 bases and J dropped 1 base, with 4 bases sitting between them. This CDR3 region has 11 residues.

The chain is built from TRBV6-6 and TRBJ1-5; D remains unclear. The CDR3 has 13 amino acids. V was cut by 5 bases and J by 7 bases, with 12 bases left in between. Germline-derived CDR1 and CDR2 are MNHNY and SVGAGI (reference sequence). CDR3 region: CASSSSEVQPQHF. CDR3 in DNA: TGTGCCAGCAGTAGTTCAGAGGTCCAGCCCCAGCATTTT.

This clone was picked up a small number of times. The chain employs TRBV2 and TRBJ1-5; TRBD1 matches at 9 bases. The CDR3 runs to 15 residues. V trimming: 4 bases; J trimming: 6 bases; junction bases outside the gene matches: 7. CDR1 is SNHLY and CDR2 is FYNNEI in the germline V gene. DNA for the CDR3: TGTGCCAGCAGTGGCTACAGGGGGCCCGCTCAGCCCCAGCATTTT. Amino acid sequence: CASSGYRGPAQPQHF.

This sequence joins TRBV5-1 and TRBJ2-1, with unresolved D. Germline assignment: CDR1 SGHRS and CDR2 YFSETQ. The ends were cut back, 0 bases at V and 6 bases at J, with 7 bases in the middle. The CDR3 covers 13 residues. Here the CDR3 reads CASSLDSSNEQFF. For the CDR3, the DNA is TGCGCCAGCAGCTTGGACAGTTCCAATGAGCAGTTCTTC.

Turning to this clone: Distinct nucleotide sequences in the sample also encode this CDR3. This sequence joins TRBV29-1 and TRBJ2-5, with 9 positions matching TRBD2. Germline CDR1 SQVTM, CDR2 ANQGSEA. The CDR3 totals 15 residues. With 1 base clipped from V and 5 bases from J, the junction kept 8 bases outside the gene matches. The CDR3 DNA reads TGCAGCGTTGAAGGCGGGGCGGGAGGGGAGGAGACCCAGTACTTC. Translating gives CSVEGGAGGEETQYF.

This clone was counted only a few times. This chain uses TRBV29-1 with TRBJ2-7, with TRBD1 as a possible D gene (6 bases). Trimming removed 6 bases at V and 1 base at J, with 16 bases between. There are 14 residues in the CDR3. Germline values: CDR1 SQVTM, CDR2 ANQGSEA. The CDR3, as DNA: TGCAGCGTCCTCCCCTACGGGACATCCTACGAGCAGTACTTC. Protein product: CSVLPYGTSYEQYF.

This chain uses TRBV29-1 with TRBJ2-3; 7 bases are shared with TRBD1. Germline V lookup: CDR1 SQVTM, CDR2 ANQGSEA. J was trimmed by 6 bases and V by 6 bases; bases with no gene match: 3. CDR3 size: 11 residues. CDR3 sequence (DNA): TGCAGCGTAATGACAGGGGATACGCAGTATTTT. This gives the protein CSVMTGDTQYF.

The chain recombines TRBV6-5 with TRBJ1-5; D remains unclear. Germline values: CDR1 MNHEY, CDR2 SVGAGI. Trimming left V 5 bases short and J 0 bases short, with 8 bases between. CDR3 length: 14 residues. The CDR3 reads CASSPALSNQPQHF. Written as DNA, the CDR3 is TGTGCCAGCAGTCCCGCCCTTAGCAATCAGCCCCAGCATTTT.

This clone was seen only a few times. The genes are TRBV19 and TRBJ1-4, with unresolved D. The CDR3 sequence is 15 residues long. In germline, CDR1 is LNHDA, CDR2 SQIVND (reference sequence). Trimming pared 4 bases from V and 8 bases from J, leaving 17 bases between. This CDR3 is CASSTTSGSQEKLFF. The CDR3, as DNA: TGTGCCAGTAGTACCACCTCGGGGAGTCAGGAAAAACTGTTTTTT.

Worth noting for this clone: One end of the junction is discordant with germline, which a read error may explain. This chain joins TRBV27 and TRBJ1-2, with 9 bases lining up with TRBD1. The CDR3 has 14 residues. Germline CDR1 and CDR2: MNHEY and SMNVEV (reference sequence). The CDR3 DNA sequence: TGTGTCAGCAGCATCACAGGGGGCGCGGGTGGCTACACCTTC. Amino acid sequence: CVSSITGGAGGYTF.